Shown below are 3 T cell receptor beta chains from a single sample sequenced in a study of blood T cell repertoires in COVID-19. Libraries were prepared by immunoSEQ multiplex PCR; TCRdb keeps only in-frame clonotypes and omits some of them. The table includes a few hundred thousand clones, roughly 87% detected once. Sequencing was performed on PBMCs or T cells enriched from blood (not recorded which). All receptors come from a woman between 50 and 59 years old who had recovered from COVID-19.

The chain employs TRBV21-1 and TRBJ2-4; TRBD1 is taken as the D call from the table, unchecked against the DNA. TRBV21-1 is marked as a pseudogene. The CDR3 runs to 19 residues. The DNA for the CDR3 is TGTGCCAGCAGCAAGGGGGCCAACGGATGGGGAAATGGGGAAAACATTCAGTACTTC. Translation: CASSKGANGWGNGENIQYF.

This sequence joins TRBV2 and TRBJ1-1; tentatively, D is TRBD1 (5 bases). Germline V gene lookup returns CDR1 SNHLY and CDR2 FYNNEI. The CDR3 length is 14 residues. The V and J ends lost 4 bases and 1 base respectively, with 10 bases between them. The CDR3 is CASSVTRANTEAFF. The DNA of the CDR3 is TGTGCCAGCAGTGTGACCAGGGCGAACACTGAAGCTTTCTTT.

This clone was observed many times. This chain uses TRBV4-2 with TRBJ1-3, with a weak D call TRBD1 (5 bases). The CDR3 consists of 18 residues. The ends were cut back, 1 base at V and 2 bases at J, with 18 bases in the middle. The germline CDR1 and CDR2 sequences are LGHNA and YNFKEQ. CDR3 coding DNA: TGTGCCAGCAGCCAAGCCGAACTGGAGGGACTGGCTGGAAACACCATATATTTT. Translated: CASSQAELEGLAGNTIYF.